These T cell receptor beta chains were read from a single sample in a study of Ad26.COV2.S vaccination and SARS-CoV-2 variants. Profiled with immunoSEQ multiplex PCR; TCRdb holds only in-frame clones, not every one. The sample includes around 240,000 clones, around 89% seen only once; the top ten take around 11%. The sequencing here drew on peripheral blood, taken in a trial of Ad26.COV2.S vaccine versus placebo. These receptor sequences come from a person between 18 and 65 years old who received the Ad26.COV2.S COVID-19 vaccine or a placebo. The CDR3 runs from the conserved cysteine through the conserved F or W. The D gene is left open where the match is weak. Not every row has a clone size; where given, it reads once, few, many or a size class.

TRBV28	.	.	TRBJ1-2	CASSPRWVSGNNPNYGYTF	TGTGCCAGCAGTCCCCGGTGGGTTTCGGGGAATAACCCTAACTATGGCTACACCTTC
TRBV30	TRBD1	.	TRBJ1-2	CAWQQGAAYTF	TGTGCCTGGCAACAGGGGGCGGCCTACACCTTC
TRBV15	.	.	TRBJ2-1	CATSRDQRITYNEQFF	TGTGCCACCAGCAGAGATCAGCGTATTACCTACAATGAGCAGTTCTTC
TRBV19	TRBD1	.	TRBJ2-7	CASRGGLSNYYEQYF	TGTGCCAGTAGAGGGGGCCTTAGTAACTACTACGAGCAGTACTTC
TRBV19	.	.	TRBJ1-5	CASSIRGSLLINQPQHF	TGTGCCAGTAGTATTCGGGGGTCGCTCCTTATTAATCAGCCCCAGCATTTT
TRBV28	TRBD1	.	TRBJ1-2	CASSLPGIWTGENYGYTF	TGTGCCAGCAGTTTACCGGGAATTTGGACAGGGGAGAACTATGGCTACACCTTC
TRBV19	.	.	TRBJ2-7	CASSLGDTYEQYF	TGTGCCAGTAGTCTCGGGGACACCTACGAGCAGTACTTC
TRBV27	.	.	TRBJ2-1	CASSLRPAHEQFF	TGTGCCAGCAGTTTACGGCCCGCGCATGAGCAGTTCTTC
TRBV7-9	.	once	TRBJ2-7	CASSPMGRVGEQYF	TGTGCCAGCAGCCCAATGGGTAGGGTGGGCGAGCAGTACTTC
TRBV7-8	TRBD1	.	TRBJ2-7	CASSLRGTVYEQYF	TGTGCCAGCAGCTTAAGGGGGACAGTCTACGAGCAGTACTTC
TRBV6-1	TRBD1	.	TRBJ1-3	CASSPRTGAGNTIYF	TGTGCCAGCAGTCCTCGGACAGGGGCTGGAAACACCATATATTTT
TRBV5-1	TRBD1	.	TRBJ1-1	CASSSQDRGNTEAFF	TGCGCCAGCAGCTCTCAGGACAGGGGAAACACTGAAGCTTTCTTT
TRBV5-1	.	.	TRBJ2-5	CASSLSQGSGETQYF	TGCGCCAGCAGCTTGTCACAGGGTTCTGGAGAGACCCAGTACTTC
TRBV18	.	.	TRBJ1-4	CASSPRGGENEKLFF	TGTGCCAGCTCACCAAGGGGAGGGGAAAACGAAAAACTGTTTTTT
TRBV19	.	.	TRBJ2-1	CASSIVGRDHEQFF	TGTGCCAGTAGTATAGTCGGTAGGGACCATGAGCAGTTCTTC
TRBV7-9	TRBD2	many	TRBJ2-7	CASSLRGLAGESSYEQYF	TGTGCCAGCAGCTTAAGGGGACTAGCGGGGGAGAGCTCCTACGAGCAGTACTTC
TRBV30	.	.	TRBJ1-1	CAWSVLGSEAFF	TGTGCCTGGAGTGTACTAGGCAGTGAAGCTTTCTTT
TRBV29-1	.	.	TRBJ1-5	CSTEHYREIVRPDQPQHF	TGCAGCACCGAACACTACAGGGAGATCGTACGTCCAGATCAGCCCCAGCATTTT
TRBV7-2	TRBD1	.	TRBJ1-5	CASSWGQGGQPQHF	TGTGCCAGCAGCTGGGGACAGGGGGGTCAGCCCCAGCATTTT
TRBV3-1/TRBV3-2	.	.	TRBJ2-1	CASSQQGRYNEQFF	TGTGCCAGCAGCCAACAGGGGCGGTACAATGAGCAGTTCTTC
TRBV7-2	TRBD1	.	TRBJ2-1	CASSFGTGSNEQFF	TGTGCCAGCAGCTTCGGGACAGGCTCCAATGAGCAGTTCTTC
TRBV5-1	.	.	TRBJ2-5	CASSSTGPGETQYF	TGCGCCAGCAGCTCGACAGGCCCCGGGGAGACCCAGTACTTC
TRBV6-2/TRBV6-3	TRBD1	.	TRBJ1-5	CASSSPGGNQPQHF	TGTGCCAGCAGTTCTCCAGGGGGGAATCAGCCCCAGCATTTT
TRBV12-3/TRBV12-4	.	few	TRBJ1-4	CASSLSQDSILFF	TGTGCCAGCAGTTTAAGCCAAGACAGTATACTGTTTTTT
TRBV11-3	.	.	TRBJ2-3	CASSLDTVTDTQYF	TGTGCCAGCAGCTTAGATACAGTCACAGATACGCAGTATTTT
TRBV7-3	.	once	TRBJ2-3	CASSLGRDLAQYF	TGTGCCAGCAGCTTAGGGCGGGACCTTGCGCAGTATTTT
TRBV9	.	.	TRBJ2-7	CASSSGRSYEQYF	TGTGCCAGCAGCTCTGGACGCTCCTACGAGCAGTACTTC
TRBV29-1	.	.	TRBJ1-1	CSVEEGGNTEAFF	TGCAGCGTTGAAGAGGGGGGGAACACTGAAGCTTTCTTT
TRBV9	.	.	TRBJ1-3	CASSPSGSGNTIYF	TGTGCCAGCAGCCCAAGTGGCTCTGGAAACACCATATATTTT
TRBV6-2/TRBV6-3	TRBD1	.	TRBJ2-7	CASSYPSSGTAPYEQYF	TGTGCCAGCAGTTACCCTTCATCCGGGACAGCGCCCTACGAGCAGTACTTC
TRBV5-1	.	.	TRBJ2-5	CASSLAGMGETQYF	TGCGCCAGCAGCTTGGCCGGGATGGGAGAGACCCAGTACTTC
TRBV6-2/TRBV6-3	.	.	TRBJ1-1	CASSSTPGRATEAFF	TGTGCCAGCAGTTCGACCCCAGGCCGCGCCACTGAAGCTTTCTTT
TRBV28	TRBD2	.	TRBJ2-7	CASYGGVQEQYF	TGTGCCAGTTACGGGGGGGTACAAGAGCAGTACTTC
TRBV10-3	TRBD1	.	TRBJ1-5	CAIRSDRGLSQPQHF	TGTGCCATCAGATCGGACAGGGGGCTTAGTCAGCCCCAGCATTTT
TRBV27	.	once	TRBJ2-1	CASSLRSYNEQFF	TGTGCCAGCAGTTTGAGATCCTACAATGAGCAGTTCTTC
TRBV7-8	.	once	TRBJ2-7	CASSLGRIVYEQYF	TGTGCCAGCAGCTTAGGTCGCATTGTATACGAGCAGTACTTC
TRBV4-2	.	.	TRBJ2-7	CASSQVSGWTYEQYF	TGTGCCAGCAGCCAAGTATCCGGGTGGACCTACGAGCAGTACTTC
TRBV19	.	.	TRBJ1-3	CASSITTGFSGNTIYF	TGTGCCAGTAGTATAACGACAGGCTTCTCTGGAAACACCATATATTTT
TRBV6-2/TRBV6-3	.	.	TRBJ2-7	CASSLASYEQYF	TGTGCCAGCAGCCTCGCCAGCTACGAGCAGTACTTC
TRBV28	.	.	TRBJ1-3	CASSFPGFGNTIYF	TGTGCCAGCAGTTTCCCGGGGTTTGGAAACACCATATATTTT
TRBV18	TRBD1	.	TRBJ1-2	CASSPPTGQGEGYTF	TGTGCCAGCTCACCCCCGACAGGGCAGGGAGAAGGCTACACCTTC
TRBV6-6	.	.	TRBJ1-4	CASTNPGPRFGKTFFF	TGTGCCAGCACCAACCCAGGCCCAAGGTTCGGAAAAACTTTCTTTTTT
TRBV2	.	.	TRBJ2-2	CASRQGGDTGELFF	TGTGCCAGCAGACAGGGGGGGGACACCGGGGAGCTGTTTTTT
TRBV10-3	.	.	TRBJ2-5	CAIGGETQYF	TGTGCCATCGGGGGAGAGACCCAGTACTTC
TRBV28	TRBD1	.	TRBJ1-2	CASSLDRTTGYTF	TGTGCCAGCAGTTTGGACAGGACGACTGGCTACACCTTC
TRBV7-6	.	.	TRBJ2-7	CASSFGGPYEQYF	TGTGCCAGCAGCTTCGGGGGTCCCTACGAGCAGTACTTC
TRBV2	.	.	TRBJ1-2	CASSDGQLNYGYTF	TGTGCCAGCAGTGACGGACAGCTTAACTATGGCTACACCTTC
TRBV4-3	TRBD1	.	TRBJ2-2	CASSQDHGRGLVGELFF	TGCGCCAGCAGCCAAGATCATGGCAGGGGGCTGGTCGGGGAGCTGTTTTTT
TRBV5-1	TRBD2	.	TRBJ2-7	CASSLYGTSGSNYYEQYF	TGCGCCAGCAGCTTGTATGGGACTAGCGGGAGTAACTACTACGAGCAGTACTTC
TRBV11-3	.	.	TRBJ2-2	CASSLRVGVSDTGELFF	TGTGCCAGCAGCCTCCGAGTAGGGGTCTCCGACACCGGGGAGCTGTTTTTT